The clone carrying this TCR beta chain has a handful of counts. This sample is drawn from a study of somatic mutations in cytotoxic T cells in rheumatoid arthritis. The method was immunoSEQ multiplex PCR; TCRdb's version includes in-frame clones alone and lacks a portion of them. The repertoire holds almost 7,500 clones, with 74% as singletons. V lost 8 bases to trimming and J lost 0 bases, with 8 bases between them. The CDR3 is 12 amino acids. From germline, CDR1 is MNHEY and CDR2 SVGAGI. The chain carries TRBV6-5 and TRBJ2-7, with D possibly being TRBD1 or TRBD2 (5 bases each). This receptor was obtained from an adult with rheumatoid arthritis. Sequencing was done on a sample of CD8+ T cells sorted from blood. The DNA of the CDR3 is TGTGCCAGCCGGGACCCCTCCTACGAGCAGTACTTC. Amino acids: CASRDPSYEQYF.